Each of the 20 T cell receptor beta chains below was sequenced from the same sample in a study of blood T cell repertoires in COVID-19. Assay: immunoSEQ multiplex PCR; the TCRdb copy retains only in-frame clones and omits some. The sample includes around 150,000 clones, about 85% seen only once; the top ten take less than 10%. The material sequenced was peripheral blood. The receptor set was obtained from a woman aged 60-75 years with COVID-19, enrolled during active disease.

The V gene is TRBV9, the J gene TRBJ1-6; 10 nucleotides align to TRBD1. Germline lookup yields CDR1 SGDLS and CDR2 YYNGEE. The CDR3 spans 15 residues. Trimming took 2 bases from V and 9 from J; bases not matched to a gene: 5. The CDR3 nucleotides read TGTGCCAGCAGCGTTTCGGGGACAGGGGCTTCACCCCTCCACTTT. Residues: CASSVSGTGASPLHF.

The chain couples TRBV28 to TRBJ1-5; tentative D call: TRBD1 (6 bases). Trimming cost V 4 bases and J 3 bases, with 19 bases left between them. Germline CDR1 is MDHEN and CDR2 is SYDVKM. The CDR3 has 17 residues. The chain's CDR3 is CASSSVYRVSANQPQHF. The CDR3 bases are TGTGCCAGCAGTTCCGTCTACAGGGTATCGGCCAATCAGCCCCAGCATTTT.

The chain is built from TRBV6-5 and TRBJ1-6; TRBD1 is a possible D gene (5 bases). The V end was cut by 3 bases, the J end by 10 bases, with 19 bases between. Germline lookup yields CDR1 MNHEY and CDR2 SVGAGI. The CDR3 loop spans 16 amino acids. The CDR3 sequence is CASSYTGTPVGSPLHF. The DNA for the CDR3 is TGTGCCAGCAGTTATACCGGGACTCCAGTAGGATCACCCCTCCACTTT.

The rearrangement uses TRBV19 and TRBJ1-2; no clear D. V gave up 1 base and J gave up 2 bases, with 8 bases separating them. The CDR3 is 14 residues long. The germline CDR1 and CDR2 sequences are LNHDA and SQIVND (reference sequence). In nucleotides, the CDR3 is TGTGCCAGTAGTATAGGGAGAGTGAACTATGGCTACACCTTC. This translates into CASSIGRVNYGYTF.

V is TRBV7-3 and J is TRBJ2-1; 7 bases are a match to TRBD1. V was clipped by 5 bases and J by 9 bases; unmatched bases: 4. Germline CDR1 SGHTA, CDR2 FQGTGA. CDR3 length: 12 residues. The CDR3 DNA follows: TGTGCCAGCAGCCCAACAGGGGTTGAGCAGTTCTTC. The encoded protein is CASSPTGVEQFF.

The chain has TRBV6-5 and TRBJ2-6; tentative D call: TRBD2 (7 bases). Germline CDR1 and CDR2: MNHEY and SVGAGI. With 8 bases removed from V and 4 bases from J, the gap between germline ends came to 15 bases. This CDR3 is built from 15 residues. The CDR3: CASWGRGEGANVLTF. CDR3 bases: TGTGCCAGCTGGGGGAGGGGGGAAGGGGCCAACGTCCTGACTTTC.

The gene calls are TRBV6-5 and TRBJ2-7; TRBD2 matches at 11 bases. J was trimmed by 7 bases and V by 3 bases; bases with no gene match: 11. Germline-derived CDR1 and CDR2 are MNHEY and SVGAGI. This CDR3 is built from 16 residues. The CDR3 protein is CASSYSDKLAGEEQYF. The CDR3 DNA reads as TGTGCCAGCAGTTATTCAGACAAACTAGCGGGAGAGGAGCAGTACTTC.

The V call is TRBV18, the J call TRBJ1-1; 8 bases fit TRBD1. V trimming: 4 bases; J trimming: 5 bases; junction bases outside the gene matches: 6. Germline V CDR1 and CDR2: KGHSH, LQKENI. This CDR3 is 14 amino acids long. CDR3 protein: CASSRSTGETEAFF. DNA for the CDR3: TGTGCCAGCTCACGATCGACAGGGGAAACTGAAGCTTTCTTT.

The chain carries TRBV10-3 and TRBJ1-2; D may be TRBD1 (5 bases). The V end was cut by 2 bases, the J end by 0 bases, with 16 bases between. The CDR3 loop spans 17 amino acids. Per the germline V gene, CDR1 is ENHRY and CDR2 is SYGVKD. Here the CDR3 reads CAISEGWPPGANYGYTF. The CDR3 DNA is TGTGCCATCAGTGAGGGATGGCCACCGGGGGCTAACTATGGCTACACCTTC.

The chain links TRBV2 to TRBJ1-4; D ambiguous. Germline loops: CDR1 SNHLY, CDR2 FYNNEI. V lost 10 bases and J 0 bases, leaving 15 bases between the germline ends. The CDR3 totals 15 residues. CDR3 in DNA: TGTGCCATTTCGCCCCAGAGGGCAACTAATGAAAAACTGTTTTTT. It encodes CAISPQRATNEKLFF. The full variable domain, with the rest looked up from reference TRBV2 and TRBJ1-4, is EPEVTQTPSHQVTQMGQEVILRCVPISNHLYFYWYRQILGQKVEFLVSFYNNEISEKSEIFDDQFSVERPDGSNFTLKIRSTKLEDSAMYFCAISPQRATNEKLFFGSGTQLSVL.

The genes are TRBV7-9 and TRBJ1-2; D is unclear. Deletions cut 5 bases from V and 0 bases from J, with 7 bases between. In germline, CDR1 is SEHNR, CDR2 FQNEAQ (reference sequence). The CDR3 has 13 amino acids. The CDR3 nucleotides are TGTGCCAGCAGCCGCGGGTCTAACTATGGCTACACCTTC. It encodes CASSRGSNYGYTF.

CDR3 bases: TGTGCCAGCAGTATGACAGGGGCCAATCAGCCCCAGCATTTT. Its translation is CASSMTGANQPQHF. The rearrangement links TRBV2 to TRBJ1-5; TRBD1 matches at 8 bases. Trimming at V came to 5 bases and at J to 3 bases, leaving 3 bases not matched to a gene. This CDR3 is 14 amino acids long. Germline lookup yields CDR1 SNHLY and CDR2 FYNNEI.

The V gene is TRBV7-3, the J gene TRBJ2-4; 8 nucleotides match TRBD2. CDR3 length: 15 amino acids. The V gene end was trimmed by 5 bases and the J gene end by 5 bases; junction bases not matched to a gene: 8. Looked up from germline, CDR1 is SGHTA and CDR2 is FQGTGA. CDR3 DNA sequence: TGTGCCAGCAGCCCCGGGGGGGCGGGTGAAAACATTCAGTACTTC. It yields the protein CASSPGGAGENIQYF.

As DNA, the CDR3 is TGTGCCAGCAGATCGGACAGGGTGTCTGGAAACACCATATATTTT. This translates into CASRSDRVSGNTIYF. V and J are TRBV6-5 and TRBJ1-3, with TRBD1 matching 8 bases. This CDR3 has 15 residues. Germline V gives CDR1 MNHEY, CDR2 SVGAGI. Unmatched junction bases numbered 5, after V lost 6 bases and J lost 1 base.

The chain employs TRBV7-3 and TRBJ2-2, with D perhaps matching TRBD1 (6 bases). V was pared by 5 bases and J by 2 bases, with 15 bases between. The CDR3 is 16 residues long. Germline CDR1 reads SGHTA; CDR2 reads FQGTGA. The CDR3 protein is CASSGPGTRNTGELFF. DNA for the CDR3: TGTGCCAGCAGCGGGCCCGGGACACGAAACACCGGGGAGCTGTTTTTT.

This clone came up once. The chain joins TRBV19 to TRBJ2-7, with 14 positions matching TRBD2. This CDR3 region has 16 residues. V trimming: 3 bases; J trimming: 3 bases; junction bases outside the gene matches: 4. Germline CDR1 is LNHDA and CDR2 is SQIVND (reference sequence). The CDR3 coding sequence is TGTGCCAGTAGTATTTTAGGGACTAGCGGGAGCTACGAGCAGTACTTC. It encodes CASSILGTSGSYEQYF.

This sequence joins TRBV11-2 and TRBJ1-5; D unresolved. This CDR3 contains 13 residues. The germline V gene encodes CDR1 SGHAT and CDR2 FQNNGV. The V end was cut by 5 bases, the J end by 0 bases, with 5 bases between. CDR3 nucleotides: TGTGCCAGCAGCCCCAGTAGCAATCAGCCCCAGCATTTT. This sequence encodes CASSPSSNQPQHF.

The rearrangement links TRBV11-2 to TRBJ2-1; 9 positions match TRBD1. Germline loops: CDR1 SGHAT, CDR2 FQNNGV. The CDR3 covers 14 residues. V trimming: 0 bases; J trimming: 9 bases; junction bases outside the gene matches: 3. The CDR3 bases are TGTGCCAGCAGCTTAGAGACAGGGGGAATTGAGCAGTTCTTC. Translating gives CASSLETGGIEQFF.

The genes are TRBV10-3 and TRBJ1-6, with a tentative D call TRBD1 (6 bases). V lost 6 bases to trimming and J lost 5 bases, with 11 bases between them. The CDR3 has 14 amino acids. CDR1 ENHRY and CDR2 SYGVKD come from the germline V gene. The CDR3 nucleotides are TGTGCCATCAGGGACAGCAATCATAATTCACCCCTCCACTTT. This encodes CAIRDSNHNSPLHF.

The rearrangement uses TRBV7-8 and TRBJ1-6; D not certain. The CDR3 loop spans 14 amino acids. Germline V lookup: CDR1 SGHVS, CDR2 FQNEAQ. V shed 8 bases and J shed 3 bases, with 11 bases lying between them. For the CDR3, the DNA is TGTGCCAGCCGGAGCGGAGACTATAATTCACCCCTCCACTTT. The encoded protein is CASRSGDYNSPLHF. Supplemented by reference TRBV7-8 and TRBJ1-6, the full variable domain reads GAGVSQSPRYKVAKRGQDVALRCDPISGHVSLFWYQQALGQGPEFLTYFQNEAQLDKSGLPSDRFFAERPEGSVSTLKIQRTQQEDSAVYLCASRSGDYNSPLHFGNGTRLTVT.